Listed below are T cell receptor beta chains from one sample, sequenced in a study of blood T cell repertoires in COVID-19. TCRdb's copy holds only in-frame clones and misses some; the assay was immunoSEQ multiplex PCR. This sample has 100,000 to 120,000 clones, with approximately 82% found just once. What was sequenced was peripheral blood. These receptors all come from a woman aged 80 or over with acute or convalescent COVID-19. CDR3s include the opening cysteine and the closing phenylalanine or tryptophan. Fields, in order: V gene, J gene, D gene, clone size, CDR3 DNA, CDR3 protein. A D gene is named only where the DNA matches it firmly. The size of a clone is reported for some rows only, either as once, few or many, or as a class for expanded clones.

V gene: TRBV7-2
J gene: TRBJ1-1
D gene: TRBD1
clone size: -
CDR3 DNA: TGTGCCAGCAGCCCCTCGACAGGGGGCTACACTGAAGCTTTCTTT
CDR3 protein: CASSPSTGGYTEAFF

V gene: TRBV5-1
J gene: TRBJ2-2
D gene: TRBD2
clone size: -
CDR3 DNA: TGCGCCAGCAGCTTGGGGGTAGCGGGAGCGACCGGGGAGCTGTTTTTT
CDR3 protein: CASSLGVAGATGELFF

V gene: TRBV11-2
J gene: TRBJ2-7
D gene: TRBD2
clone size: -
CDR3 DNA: TGTGCCAGCAGCCTAACGACTAGCGGGAGTTACGAGCAGTACTTC
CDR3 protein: CASSLTTSGSYEQYF

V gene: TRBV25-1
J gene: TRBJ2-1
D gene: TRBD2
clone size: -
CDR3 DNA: TGTGCCAGCAGTGACTCTAGGACTAGCGGGAGTCAGTTCTTC
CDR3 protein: CASSDSRTSGSQFF

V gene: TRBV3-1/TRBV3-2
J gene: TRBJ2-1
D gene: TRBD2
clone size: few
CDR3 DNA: TGTGCCAGCAGCCAAGATGCGGGGGGCTACAATGAGCAGTTCTTC
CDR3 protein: CASSQDAGGYNEQFF

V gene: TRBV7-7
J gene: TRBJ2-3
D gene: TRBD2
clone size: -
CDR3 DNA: TGTGCCAGCAGCTTAACGGGGGGTCGCACAGATACGCAGTATTTT
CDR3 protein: CASSLTGGRTDTQYF

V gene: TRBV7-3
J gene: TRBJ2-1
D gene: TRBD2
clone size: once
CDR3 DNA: TGTGCCAGCAGCTTAGATGCTAGCGGGCACAATGAGCAGTTCTTC
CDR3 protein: CASSLDASGHNEQFF

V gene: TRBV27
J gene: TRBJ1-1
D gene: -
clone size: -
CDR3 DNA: TGTGCCAGCAGTAGAGACAGGAACACTGAAGCTTTCTTT
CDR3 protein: CASSRDRNTEAFF

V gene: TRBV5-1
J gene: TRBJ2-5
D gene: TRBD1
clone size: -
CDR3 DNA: TGCGCCAGCAGCGCTTTAACAGGGGCCCCAGAGACCCAGTACTTC
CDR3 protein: CASSALTGAPETQYF

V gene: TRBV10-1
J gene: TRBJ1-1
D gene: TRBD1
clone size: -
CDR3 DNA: TGCGCCAGCAGTGAGCCGGGACAGGGCCTCTCTGAAGCTTTCTTT
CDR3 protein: CASSEPGQGLSEAFF

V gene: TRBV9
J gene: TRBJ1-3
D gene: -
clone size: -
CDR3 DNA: TGTGCCAGCAGCGTAGAGCCGGGAAACACCATATATTTT
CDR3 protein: CASSVEPGNTIYF

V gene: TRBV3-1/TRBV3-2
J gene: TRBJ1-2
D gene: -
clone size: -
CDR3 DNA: TGTGCCAGCAGCCAAGGGGGCGGTGGCTATGGCTACACCTTC
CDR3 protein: CASSQGGGGYGYTF

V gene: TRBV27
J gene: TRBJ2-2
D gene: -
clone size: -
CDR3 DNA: TGTGCCAGCAGTTCCATTACAGGGATTTTATCGGCCGGGGAGCTGTTTTTT
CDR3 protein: CASSSITGILSAGELFF

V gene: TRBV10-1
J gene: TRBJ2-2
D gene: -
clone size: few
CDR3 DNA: TGCGCCAGCAGAAGGGGACAGAACACCGGGGAGCTGTTTTTT
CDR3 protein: CASRRGQNTGELFF

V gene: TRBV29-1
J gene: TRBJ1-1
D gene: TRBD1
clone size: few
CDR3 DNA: TGCAGCGTCGTCCCGTTACAGGGGGAGGCGGAAGCTTTCTTT
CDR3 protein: CSVVPLQGEAEAFF

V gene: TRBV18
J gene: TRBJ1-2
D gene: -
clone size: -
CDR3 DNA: TGTGCCAGCTCACCACCAGGGGTGGACTATGGCTACACCTTC
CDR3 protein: CASSPPGVDYGYTF

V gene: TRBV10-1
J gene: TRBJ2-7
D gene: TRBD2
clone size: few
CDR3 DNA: TGCGCCAGCAGTGAGTCGACCGGGGGAGGGTACGAGCAGTACTTC
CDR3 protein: CASSESTGGGYEQYF

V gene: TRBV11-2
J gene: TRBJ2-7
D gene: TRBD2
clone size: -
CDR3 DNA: TGTGCCAGCAGCTTATCAAGCGGGGGGCTGAGCTCCTACGAGCAGTACTTC
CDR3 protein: CASSLSSGGLSSYEQYF

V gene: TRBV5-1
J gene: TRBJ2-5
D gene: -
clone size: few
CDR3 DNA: TGCGCCAGCAGCTTGACAGGCAGGGCAGAGACCCAGTACTTC
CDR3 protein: CASSLTGRAETQYF

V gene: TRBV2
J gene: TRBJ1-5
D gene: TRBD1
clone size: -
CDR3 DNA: TGTGCCAGCAGGGAGGGGACAGGAGTCAATCAGCCCCAGCATTTT
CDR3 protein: CASREGTGVNQPQHF

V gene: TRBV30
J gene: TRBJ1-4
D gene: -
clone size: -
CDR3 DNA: TGTGCCTGGAGTGTACTCTACGGAGATAATGAAAAACTGTTTTTT
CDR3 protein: CAWSVLYGDNEKLFF

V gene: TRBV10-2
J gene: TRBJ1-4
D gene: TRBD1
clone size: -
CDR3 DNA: TGCGCCAGCAGCGCTCTAGGGACAGGGGGGGAAAAACTGTTTTTT
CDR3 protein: CASSALGTGGEKLFF